This T cell receptor beta chain was profiled in a study of control samples from healthy donors and cancer patients. Profiling relied on immunoSEQ multiplex PCR, and the TCRdb table lists in-frame clones only, not all of them. The data contain roughly 370,000 clones, about nine tenths of them singletons. The material sequenced was PBMCs. This TCR derives from a man aged 35 to 55 with head and neck cancer.

The CDR3 region has the DNA TGTGCCAGAAGCTCGACATACAGGGATTCTGGACGAAAAACTTTCGAGCAGTACTTC. Amino acids: CARSSTYRDSGRKTFEQYF. The chain uses TRBV5-3 and TRBJ2-7, with D perhaps TRBD1 (6 bases). TRBV5-3 belongs to the ORF category, with a function that is uncertain. CDR3 length equals 19 residues. With 3 bases removed from V and 6 bases from J, the gap between germline ends came to 31 bases.